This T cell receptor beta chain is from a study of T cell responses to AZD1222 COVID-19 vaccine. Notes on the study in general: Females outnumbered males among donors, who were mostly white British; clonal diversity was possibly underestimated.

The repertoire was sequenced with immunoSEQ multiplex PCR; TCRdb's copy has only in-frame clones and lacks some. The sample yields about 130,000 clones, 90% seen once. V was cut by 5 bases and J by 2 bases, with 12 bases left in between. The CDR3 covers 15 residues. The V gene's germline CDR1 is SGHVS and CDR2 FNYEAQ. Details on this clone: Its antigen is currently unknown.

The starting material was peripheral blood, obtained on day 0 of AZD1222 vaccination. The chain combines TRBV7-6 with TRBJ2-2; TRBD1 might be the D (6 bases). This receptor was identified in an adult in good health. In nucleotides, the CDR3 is TGTGCCAGCAGCCCCACAGGGACCAACACCGGGGAGCTGTTTTTT. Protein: CASSPTGTNTGELFF. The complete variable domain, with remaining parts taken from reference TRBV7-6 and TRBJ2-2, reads GAGVSQSPRYKVTKRGQDVALRCDPISGHVSLYWYRQALGQGPEFLTYFNYEAQQDKSGLPNDRFSAERPEGSISTLTIQRTEQRDSAMYRCASSPTGTNTGELFFGEGSRLTVL.